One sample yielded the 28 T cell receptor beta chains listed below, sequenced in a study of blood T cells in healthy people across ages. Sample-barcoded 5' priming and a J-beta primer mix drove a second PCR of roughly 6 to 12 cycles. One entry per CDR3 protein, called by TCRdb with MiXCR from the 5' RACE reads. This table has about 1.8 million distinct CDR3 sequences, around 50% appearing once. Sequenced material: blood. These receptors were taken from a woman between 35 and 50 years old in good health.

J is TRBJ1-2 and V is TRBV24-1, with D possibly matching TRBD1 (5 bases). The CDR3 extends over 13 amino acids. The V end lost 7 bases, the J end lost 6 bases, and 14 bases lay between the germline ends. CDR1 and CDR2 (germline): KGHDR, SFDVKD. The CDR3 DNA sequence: TGTGCCACCAGGGACACTGGGGAGCATGGCTACACCTTC. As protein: CATRDTGEHGYTF.

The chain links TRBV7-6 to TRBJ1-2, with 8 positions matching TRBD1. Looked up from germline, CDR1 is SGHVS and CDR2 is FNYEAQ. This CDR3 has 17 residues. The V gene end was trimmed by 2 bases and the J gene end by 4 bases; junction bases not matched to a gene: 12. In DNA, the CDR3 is TGTGCCAGCAGCTTATATGACGGACAGGGACGGGTCTATGGCTACACCTTC. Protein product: CASSLYDGQGRVYGYTF.

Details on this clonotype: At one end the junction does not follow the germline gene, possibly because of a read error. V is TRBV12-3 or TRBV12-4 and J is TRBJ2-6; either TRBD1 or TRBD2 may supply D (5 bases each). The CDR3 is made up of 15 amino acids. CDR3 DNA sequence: TGTGCCAGCAGGGACGGGTTCTACGGGGCCAACGTCCCGACTTTC. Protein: CASRDGFYGANVPTF.

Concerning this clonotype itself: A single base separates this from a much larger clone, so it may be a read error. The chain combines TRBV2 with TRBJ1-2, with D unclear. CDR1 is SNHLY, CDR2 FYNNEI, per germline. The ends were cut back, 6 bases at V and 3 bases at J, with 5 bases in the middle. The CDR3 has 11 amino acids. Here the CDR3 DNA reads TGTGCCAGCAGGACCTACTATGGCTACACCTTC. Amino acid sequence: CASRTYYGYTF.

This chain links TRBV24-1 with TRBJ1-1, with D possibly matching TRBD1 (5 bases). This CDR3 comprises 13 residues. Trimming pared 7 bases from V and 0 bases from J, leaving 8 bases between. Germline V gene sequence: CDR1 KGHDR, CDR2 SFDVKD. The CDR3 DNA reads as TGTGCCACCAGAGGGGTCATGAACACTGAAGCTTTCTTT. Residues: CATRGVMNTEAFF.

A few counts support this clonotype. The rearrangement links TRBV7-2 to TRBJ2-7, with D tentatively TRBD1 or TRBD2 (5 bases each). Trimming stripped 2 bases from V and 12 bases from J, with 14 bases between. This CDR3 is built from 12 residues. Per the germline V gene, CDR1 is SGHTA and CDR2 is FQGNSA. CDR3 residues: CASSLTGTTMYF. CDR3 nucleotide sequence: TGTGCCAGCAGCTTAACCGGGACCACTATGTACTTC.

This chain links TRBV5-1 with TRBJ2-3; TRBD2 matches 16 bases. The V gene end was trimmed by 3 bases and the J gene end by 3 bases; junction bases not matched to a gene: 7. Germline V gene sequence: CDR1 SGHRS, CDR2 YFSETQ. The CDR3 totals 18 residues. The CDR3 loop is CASSWGLAGGPVTDTQYF. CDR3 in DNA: TGCGCCAGCAGCTGGGGACTAGCGGGGGGGCCGGTAACAGATACGCAGTATTTT.

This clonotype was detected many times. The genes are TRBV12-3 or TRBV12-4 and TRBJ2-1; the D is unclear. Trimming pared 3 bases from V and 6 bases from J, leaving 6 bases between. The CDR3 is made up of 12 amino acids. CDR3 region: CASSFVVNEQFF. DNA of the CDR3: TGTGCCAGCAGTTTCGTAGTCAATGAGCAGTTCTTC.

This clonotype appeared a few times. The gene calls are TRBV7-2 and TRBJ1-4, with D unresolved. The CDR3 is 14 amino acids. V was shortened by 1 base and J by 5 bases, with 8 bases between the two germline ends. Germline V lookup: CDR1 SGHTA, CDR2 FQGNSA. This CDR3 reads CASSLEPGNEKLFF. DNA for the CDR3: TGTGCCAGCAGCTTAGAGCCCGGGAATGAAAAACTGTTTTTT.

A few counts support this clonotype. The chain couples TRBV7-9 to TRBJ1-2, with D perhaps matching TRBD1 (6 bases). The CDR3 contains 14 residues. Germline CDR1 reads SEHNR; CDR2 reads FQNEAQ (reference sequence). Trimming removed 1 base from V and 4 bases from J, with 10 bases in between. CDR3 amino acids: CASSLVGGPYGYTF. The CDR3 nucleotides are TGTGCCAGCAGCTTAGTTGGGGGGCCCTATGGCTACACCTTC.

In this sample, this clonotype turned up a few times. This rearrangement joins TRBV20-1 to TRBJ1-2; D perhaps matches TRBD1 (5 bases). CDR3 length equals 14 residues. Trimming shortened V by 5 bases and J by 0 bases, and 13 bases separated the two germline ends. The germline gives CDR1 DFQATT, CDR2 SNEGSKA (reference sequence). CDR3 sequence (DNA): TGCAGTGCTCCGACCAGGGCTCCTAACTATGGCTACACCTTC. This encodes CSAPTRAPNYGYTF.

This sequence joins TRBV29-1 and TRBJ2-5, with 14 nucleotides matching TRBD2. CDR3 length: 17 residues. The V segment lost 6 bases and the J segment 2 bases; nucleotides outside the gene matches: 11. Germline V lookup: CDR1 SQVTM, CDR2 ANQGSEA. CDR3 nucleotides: TGCAGCGTCGCCGGACTAGCGGGGGGATCCCTACAAGAGACCCAGTACTTC. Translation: CSVAGLAGGSLQETQYF.

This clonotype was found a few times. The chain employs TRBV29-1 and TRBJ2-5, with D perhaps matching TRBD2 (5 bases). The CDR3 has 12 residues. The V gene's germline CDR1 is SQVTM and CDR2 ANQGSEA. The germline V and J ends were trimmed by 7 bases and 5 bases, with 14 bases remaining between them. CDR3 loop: CSGGGSGETQYF. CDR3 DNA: TGCAGCGGCGGTGGGTCGGGGGAGACCCAGTACTTC.

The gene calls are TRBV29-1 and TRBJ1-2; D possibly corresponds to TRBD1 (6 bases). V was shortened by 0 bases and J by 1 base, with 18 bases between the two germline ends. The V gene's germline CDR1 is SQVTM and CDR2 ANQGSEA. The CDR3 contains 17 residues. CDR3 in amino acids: CSVEDPGRGALNYGYTF. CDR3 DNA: TGCAGCGTTGAAGATCCGGGCAGGGGAGCGCTTAACTATGGCTACACCTTC.

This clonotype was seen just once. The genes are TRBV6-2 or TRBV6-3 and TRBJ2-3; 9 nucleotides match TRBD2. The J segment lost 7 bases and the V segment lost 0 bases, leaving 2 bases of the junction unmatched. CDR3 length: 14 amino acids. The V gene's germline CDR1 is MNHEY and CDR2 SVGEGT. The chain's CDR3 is CASSYSSGGNTQYF. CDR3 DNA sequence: TGTGCCAGCAGTTACTCGAGCGGGGGGAATACGCAGTATTTT.

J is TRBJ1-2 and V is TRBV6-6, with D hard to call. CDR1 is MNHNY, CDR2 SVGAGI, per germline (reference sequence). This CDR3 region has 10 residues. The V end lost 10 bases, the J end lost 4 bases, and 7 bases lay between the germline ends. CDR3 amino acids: CATRIYGYTF. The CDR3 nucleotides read TGTGCCACGAGGATCTATGGCTACACCTTC.

Here the CDR3 reads CASSQHRQNTDTQYF. The CDR3 DNA reads as TGTGCCAGCAGCCAACATAGACAAAACACAGATACGCAGTATTTT. The gene calls are TRBV4-2 and TRBJ2-3, with D unclear. Trimming shortened V by 2 bases and J by 2 bases, and 11 bases separated the two germline ends. This CDR3 comprises 15 residues. Germline V gene lookup returns CDR1 LGHNA and CDR2 YNFKEQ.

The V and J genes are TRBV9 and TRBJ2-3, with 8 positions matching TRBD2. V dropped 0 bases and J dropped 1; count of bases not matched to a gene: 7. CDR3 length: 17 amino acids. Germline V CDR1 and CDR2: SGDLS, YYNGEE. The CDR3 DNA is TGTGCCAGCAGCGTAGAGGGTAGCGGGGTCGGCACAGATACGCAGTATTTT. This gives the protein CASSVEGSGVGTDTQYF.

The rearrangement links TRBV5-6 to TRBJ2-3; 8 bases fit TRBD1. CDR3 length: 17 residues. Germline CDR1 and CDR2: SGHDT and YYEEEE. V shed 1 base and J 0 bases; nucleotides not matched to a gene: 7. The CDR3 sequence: CASSLPATGVSTDTQYF. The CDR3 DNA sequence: TGTGCCAGCAGCTTGCCCGCGACAGGGGTCAGCACAGATACGCAGTATTTT. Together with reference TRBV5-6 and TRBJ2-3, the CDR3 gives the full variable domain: DAGVTQSPTHLIKTRGQQVTLRCSPKSGHDTVSWYQQALGQGPQFIFQYYEEEERQRGNFPDRFSGHQFPNYSSELNVNALLLGDSALYLCASSLPATGVSTDTQYFGPGTRLTVL.

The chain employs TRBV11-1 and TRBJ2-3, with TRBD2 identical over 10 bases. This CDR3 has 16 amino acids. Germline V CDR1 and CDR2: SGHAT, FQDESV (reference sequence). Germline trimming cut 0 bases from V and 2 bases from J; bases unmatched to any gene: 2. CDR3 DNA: TGTGCCAGCAGCTTAGCGCTAGCGGGGGTCACAGATACGCAGTATTTT. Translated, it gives CASSLALAGVTDTQYF.

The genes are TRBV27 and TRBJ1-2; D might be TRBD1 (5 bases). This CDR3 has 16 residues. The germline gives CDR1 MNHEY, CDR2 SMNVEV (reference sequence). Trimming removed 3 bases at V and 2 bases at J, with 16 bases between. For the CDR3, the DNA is TGTGCCAGCAGTTTCTCGCGGGGGACGGGGAACTATGGCTACACCTTC. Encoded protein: CASSFSRGTGNYGYTF.

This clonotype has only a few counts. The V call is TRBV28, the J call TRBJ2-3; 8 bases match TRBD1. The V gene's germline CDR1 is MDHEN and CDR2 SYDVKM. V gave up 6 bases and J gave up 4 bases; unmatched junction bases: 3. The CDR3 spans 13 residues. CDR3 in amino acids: CASRAQGADTQYF. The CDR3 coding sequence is TGTGCCAGCAGAGCACAGGGGGCAGATACGCAGTATTTT. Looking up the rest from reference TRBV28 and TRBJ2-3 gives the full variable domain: DVKVTQSSRYLVKRTGEKVFLECVQDMDHENMFWYRQDPGLGLRLIYFSYDVKMKEKGDIPEGYSVSREKKERFSLILESASTNQTSMYLCASRAQGADTQYFGPGTRLTVL.

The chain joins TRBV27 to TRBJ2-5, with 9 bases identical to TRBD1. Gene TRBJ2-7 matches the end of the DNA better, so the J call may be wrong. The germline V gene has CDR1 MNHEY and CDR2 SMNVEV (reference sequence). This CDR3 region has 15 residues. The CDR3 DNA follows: TGTGCCAGCAGTCGAACAGGGGGCGTCCGCTACGAGCAGTACTTC. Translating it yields CASSRTGGVRYEQYF.

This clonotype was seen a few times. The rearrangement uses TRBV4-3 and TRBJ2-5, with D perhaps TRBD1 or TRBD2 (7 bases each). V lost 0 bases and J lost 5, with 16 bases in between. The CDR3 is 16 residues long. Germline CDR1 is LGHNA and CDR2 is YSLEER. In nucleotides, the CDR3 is TGCGCCAGCAGCCAAGATGGTGACAGGGAGGGCGAGACCCAGTACTTC. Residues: CASSQDGDREGETQYF.

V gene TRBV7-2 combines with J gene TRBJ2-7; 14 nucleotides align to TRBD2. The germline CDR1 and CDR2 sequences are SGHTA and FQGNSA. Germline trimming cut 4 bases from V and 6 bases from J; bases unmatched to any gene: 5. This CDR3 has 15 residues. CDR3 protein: CASSYEGLAGGEQYF. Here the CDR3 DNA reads TGTGCCAGCAGCTACGAAGGACTAGCGGGGGGCGAGCAGTACTTC.

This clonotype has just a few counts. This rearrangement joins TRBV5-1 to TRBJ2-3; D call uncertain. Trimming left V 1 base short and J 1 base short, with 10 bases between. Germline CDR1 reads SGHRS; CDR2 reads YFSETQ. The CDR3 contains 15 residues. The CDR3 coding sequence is TGCGCCAGCAGCTTGCGACGGGTCGGCACAGATACGCAGTATTTT. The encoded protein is CASSLRRVGTDTQYF.

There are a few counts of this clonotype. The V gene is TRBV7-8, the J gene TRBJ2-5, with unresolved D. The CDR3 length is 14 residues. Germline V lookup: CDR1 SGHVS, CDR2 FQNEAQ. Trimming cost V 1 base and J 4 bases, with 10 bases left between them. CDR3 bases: TGTGCCAGCAGCTTAGTTTTGGAAATAGAGACCCAGTACTTC. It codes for CASSLVLEIETQYF.

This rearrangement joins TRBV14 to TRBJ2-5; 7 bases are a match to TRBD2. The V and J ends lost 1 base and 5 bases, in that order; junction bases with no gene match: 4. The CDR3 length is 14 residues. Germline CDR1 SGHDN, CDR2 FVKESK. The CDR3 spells CASSQANGGETQYF. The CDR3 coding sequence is TGTGCCAGCAGCCAAGCGAACGGGGGGGAGACCCAGTACTTC.